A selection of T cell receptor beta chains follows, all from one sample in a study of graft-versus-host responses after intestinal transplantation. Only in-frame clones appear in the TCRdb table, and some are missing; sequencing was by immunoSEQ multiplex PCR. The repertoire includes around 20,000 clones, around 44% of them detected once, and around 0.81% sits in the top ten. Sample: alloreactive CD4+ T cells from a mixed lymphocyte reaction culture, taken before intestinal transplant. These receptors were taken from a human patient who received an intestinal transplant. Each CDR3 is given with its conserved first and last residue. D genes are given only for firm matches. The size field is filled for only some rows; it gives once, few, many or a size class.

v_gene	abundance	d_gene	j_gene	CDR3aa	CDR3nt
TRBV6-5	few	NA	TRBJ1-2	CASRAGGPGYGYTF	TGTGCCAGCAGGGCGGGGGGGCCTGGCTATGGCTACACCTTC
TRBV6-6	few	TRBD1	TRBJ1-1	CASSYSGQGNTEAFF	TGTGCCAGCAGTTACTCGGGACAGGGGAACACTGAAGCTTTCTTT
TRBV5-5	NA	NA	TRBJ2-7	CASRLTTGPIGEQYF	TGTGCCAGCAGATTAACGACAGGTCCGATAGGGGAGCAGTACTTC
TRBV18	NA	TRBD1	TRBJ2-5	CASSPIKTGIGETQYF	TGTGCCAGCTCACCAATAAAGACAGGGATCGGAGAGACCCAGTACTTC
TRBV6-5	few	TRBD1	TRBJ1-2	CASRKTGTNYGYTF	TGTGCCAGCAGGAAGACAGGGACTAACTATGGCTACACCTTC
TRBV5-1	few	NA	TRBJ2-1	CASSLFASGDNEQFF	TGCGCCAGCAGCTTGTTTGCGTCAGGGGACAATGAGCAGTTCTTC
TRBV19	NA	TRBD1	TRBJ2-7	CASSQPGTGTYEQYF	TGTGCCAGTAGTCAACCCGGGACAGGTACCTACGAGCAGTACTTC
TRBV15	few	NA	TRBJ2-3	CATSRDRADTQYF	TGTGCCACCAGCAGAGATCGGGCAGATACGCAGTATTTT
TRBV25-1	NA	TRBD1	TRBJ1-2	CASMNRGNGYTF	TGTGCCAGCATGAACAGGGGGAATGGCTACACCTTC
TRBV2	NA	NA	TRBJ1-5	CASGGARQPQHF	TGTGCCAGCGGGGGGGCACGGCAGCCCCAGCATTTT
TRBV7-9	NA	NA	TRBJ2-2	CASSLTGLGTGELFF	TGTGCCAGCAGCTTAACAGGGTTGGGCACCGGGGAGCTGTTTTTT
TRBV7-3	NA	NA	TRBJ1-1	CASSLGGHQNTEAFF	TGTGCCAGCAGCCTAGGGGGACACCAGAACACTGAAGCTTTCTTT
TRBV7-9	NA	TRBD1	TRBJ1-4	CASSFSRTGLNEKLFF	TGTGCCAGCAGCTTCAGCAGGACAGGACTTAATGAAAAACTGTTTTTT
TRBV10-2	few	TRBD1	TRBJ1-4	CASRGDPGQGPLNEKLFF	TGCGCCAGCAGGGGGGACCCGGGACAGGGGCCCCTTAATGAAAAACTGTTTTTT
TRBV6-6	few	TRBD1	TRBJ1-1	CASIPTGGTEAFF	TGTGCCAGCATCCCGACAGGGGGGACTGAAGCTTTCTTT
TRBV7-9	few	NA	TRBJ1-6	CASSLWAGDSPLHF	TGTGCCAGCAGCTTATGGGCAGGGGATTCACCCCTCCACTTT
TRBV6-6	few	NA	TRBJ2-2	CASSGQLLGAGELFF	TGTGCCAGCAGCGGACAGTTATTAGGGGCCGGGGAGCTGTTTTTT
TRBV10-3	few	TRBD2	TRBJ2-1	CAISESSSGGANYNEQFF	TGTGCCATCAGTGAGTCGAGTAGCGGGGGGGCCAACTACAATGAGCAGTTCTTC
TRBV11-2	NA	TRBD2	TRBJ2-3	CASSSLGTSLSTDTQYF	TGTGCCAGCAGCTCTCTAGGGACTAGCCTTAGCACAGATACGCAGTATTTT
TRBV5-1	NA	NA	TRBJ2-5	CASSVLGNSGETQYF	TGCGCCAGCAGCGTACTCGGGAACTCGGGAGAGACCCAGTACTTC
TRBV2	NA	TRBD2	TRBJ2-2	CASRGGQAYTGELFF	TGTGCCAGCAGGGGAGGGCAGGCCTACACCGGGGAGCTGTTTTTT
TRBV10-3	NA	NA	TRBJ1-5	CAISPEGLRGQPQHF	TGTGCCATCAGTCCCGAGGGACTCCGGGGGCAGCCCCAGCATTTT
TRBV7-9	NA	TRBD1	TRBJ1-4	CASSLGQGTTNEKLFF	TGTGCCAGCAGCTTAGGACAGGGGACAACTAATGAAAAACTGTTTTTT
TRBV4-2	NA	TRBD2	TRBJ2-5	CASSQVAGGPGGETQYF	TGTGCCAGCAGCCAAGTTGCGGGGGGGCCGGGGGGAGAGACCCAGTACTTC
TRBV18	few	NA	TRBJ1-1	CASSNYRAVNTEAFF	TGTGCCAGCTCAAACTACAGGGCGGTGAACACTGAAGCTTTCTTT
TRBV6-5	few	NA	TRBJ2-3	CASSYRTAPDTQYF	TGTGCCAGCAGTTACCGGACAGCACCAGATACGCAGTATTTT
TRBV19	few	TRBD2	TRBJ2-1	CASSDGRAGVWYNEQFF	TGTGCCAGTAGTGACGGTCGGGCGGGGGTGTGGTACAATGAGCAGTTCTTC
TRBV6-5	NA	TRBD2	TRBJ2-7	CASRGLAGGPYEQYF	TGTGCCAGCAGGGGACTAGCGGGGGGGCCTTACGAGCAGTACTTC
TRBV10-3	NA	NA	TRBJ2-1	CATVDRYNEQFF	TGTGCCACCGTAGACAGATACAATGAGCAGTTCTTC
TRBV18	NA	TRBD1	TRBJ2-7	CASSQQGALPYEQYF	TGTGCCAGCTCACAACAGGGGGCGCTCCCCTACGAGCAGTACTTC
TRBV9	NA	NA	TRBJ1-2	CASSVQTVPIDGYTF	TGTGCCAGCAGCGTACAGACAGTCCCCATCGATGGCTACACCTTC
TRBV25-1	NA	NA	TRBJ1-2	CASSAAGDKGGYTF	TGTGCCAGCAGTGCGGCAGGGGACAAGGGTGGCTACACCTTC
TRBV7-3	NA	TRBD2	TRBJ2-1	CASSVLAGPYNEQFF	TGTGCCAGCAGCGTACTAGCGGGGCCCTACAATGAGCAGTTCTTC
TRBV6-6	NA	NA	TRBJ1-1	CASSYTRRAEAFF	TGTGCCAGCAGTTACACAAGGCGGGCTGAAGCTTTCTTT
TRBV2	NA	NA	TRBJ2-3	CASGGATPSTDTQYF	TGTGCCAGCGGGGGGGCGACGCCTAGCACAGATACGCAGTATTTT
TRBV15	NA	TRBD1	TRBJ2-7	CATSKLGQAYEQYF	TGTGCCACCAGCAAACTAGGACAGGCCTACGAGCAGTACTTC